Listed here are 4 T cell receptor beta chains from one sample, sequenced in a study of blood T cell repertoires in COVID-19. Repertoires were generated with immunoSEQ multiplex PCR, while TCRdb's copy carries only in-frame clones and drops some. Found here are about 250,000 clones, over 75% of them singletons; the top ten hold around 10%. The sample taken for sequencing was PBMCs or T cells enriched from blood (not recorded which). The origin of the receptors is a woman aged 45-60 years with acute COVID-19.

In its sample, this clone was seen a few times. The V call is TRBV19, the J call TRBJ1-5; D is ambiguous. Germline values: CDR1 LNHDA, CDR2 SQIVND (reference sequence). Trimming took off 3 bases at V and 9 bases at J, with 12 bases between the two ends. This CDR3 has 13 amino acids. In DNA form, the CDR3 reads TGTGCCAGTAGTATCCCTCAGAATGGGCCCCAGCATTTT. This gives the protein CASSIPQNGPQHF.

This rearrangement joins TRBV19 to TRBJ1-2; D is unclear. Looked up from germline, CDR1 is LNHDA and CDR2 is SQIVND (reference sequence). Trimming cost V 7 bases and J 8 bases, with 14 bases left between them. The CDR3 has 12 residues. In nucleotides, the CDR3 is TGTGCCAGTACCGCTTACAGAGAGGGCTACACCTTC. This codes for CASTAYREGYTF.

The chain combines TRBV27 with TRBJ1-5; 9 nucleotides match TRBD1. J was trimmed by 3 bases and V by 10 bases; bases with no gene match: 7. CDR3 length: 14 amino acids. Per the germline V gene, CDR1 is MNHEY and CDR2 is SMNVEV (reference sequence). The CDR3 here is CANAGTGLNQPQHF. CDR3 bases: TGTGCCAACGCCGGGACAGGGCTCAATCAGCCCCAGCATTTT.

CDR3 amino acids: CASSPRREVAEAFF. CDR3 nucleotide sequence: TGTGCCAGTAGTCCCCGACGGGAGGTTGCTGAAGCTTTCTTT. V and J are TRBV19 and TRBJ1-1; D gene uncertain. V was cut by 5 bases and J by 6 bases, with 16 bases left in between. The CDR3 loop spans 14 amino acids. CDR1 and CDR2 from the germline V gene are LNHDA and SQIVND (reference sequence).